The entry below describes one T cell receptor beta chain. Its antigen is as yet unknown. This sample was taken from a study of vaccination and CD4 T cells after COVID-19. Across the whole study: For post-vaccine samples, collection took place a median about 65 days after dose two, ranging from 14 to 241.

Treatment denoted: roughly 11-day PBMC culture with coronavirus spike peptide pools or control peptides (ViraFEST assay). The unexposed donor's CD4+ T cells were collected before the COVID-19 pandemic (2011-2018). The researchers probed unexposed-donor CD4+ T cells with SARS-CoV-2 S/N and four cold-coronavirus spikes, cells permitting. Germline V CDR1 and CDR2: SGHDN, FVKESK. Trimming took off 6 bases at V and 5 bases at J, with 11 bases between the two ends. The CDR3 covers 12 residues. Sequencing of DNA taken from cultured CD4+ T cells relied on the Oncomine TCR Beta short-read assay. It was cultured CD4+ T cells from which genomic DNA was extracted. TCRdb ran MiXCR on the PCR reads and lists one entry per CDR3 protein. The sample gives 6,500 to 9,000 distinct CDR3 sequences, under 45% of which show up once; approximately 24% is in the top ten.

Sequencing input: CD4+ T cells from blood, cultured in vitro. This chain connects TRBV14 to TRBJ2-7; D gene unclear. The receptor's source is a human donor in good health. CDR3 nucleotide sequence: TGTGCCAGCAGTTGGGTCACCCACGAGCAGTACTTC. Translated, it gives CASSWVTHEQYF.